This T cell receptor beta chain was captured by sequencing in a study of T cell responses to AZD1222 COVID-19 vaccine. The J segment lost 4 bases and the V segment lost 3 bases, leaving 22 bases of the junction unmatched. CDR1 and CDR2 from the germline V gene are LGHDT and YNNKEL (reference sequence). The CDR3 has 21 amino acids. Second-dose intervals near 4 or 12 weeks were combined. General study points: There were repertoire samples only from the period after the peak T cell response.

Details on this clone: Its matching antigen is unknown.

This table comes from immunoSEQ multiplex PCR, and its TCRdb copy is limited to in-frame clones, with some not included. Here the sample spans roughly 200,000 clones, about nine tenths being singletons. This receptor was obtained from an adult who received the AZD1222 COVID-19 vaccine. Sequencing was performed on peripheral blood, taken 28 days after the second AZD1222 dose. The V and J genes are TRBV3-1 (or the pseudogene TRBV3-2) and TRBJ2-1; 9 nucleotides align to TRBD1. The CDR3 coding sequence is TGTGCCAGCAGCCAGACGGGTTTTTTGACAGGGGGTTTTATCCCTTACAATGAGCAGTTCTTC. This sequence encodes CASSQTGFLTGGFIPYNEQFF.